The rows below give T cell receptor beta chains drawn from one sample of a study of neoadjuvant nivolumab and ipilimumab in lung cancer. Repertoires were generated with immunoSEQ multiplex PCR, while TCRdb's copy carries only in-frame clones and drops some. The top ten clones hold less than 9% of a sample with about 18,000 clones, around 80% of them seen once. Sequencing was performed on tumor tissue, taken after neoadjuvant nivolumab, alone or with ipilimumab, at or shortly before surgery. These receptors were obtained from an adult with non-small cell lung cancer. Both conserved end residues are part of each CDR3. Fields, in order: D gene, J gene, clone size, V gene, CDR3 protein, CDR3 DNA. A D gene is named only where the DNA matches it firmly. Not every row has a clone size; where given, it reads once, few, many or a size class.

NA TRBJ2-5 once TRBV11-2 CASSAAGVETQYF TGTGCCAGCAGCGCCGCAGGAGTGGAGACCCAGTACTTC
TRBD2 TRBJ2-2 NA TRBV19 CASSHGLADTGELFF TGTGCCAGTAGTCACGGACTAGCGGACACCGGGGAGCTGTTTTTT
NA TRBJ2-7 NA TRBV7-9 CASSWDGAYEQYF TGTGCCAGCAGCTGGGATGGGGCGTACGAGCAGTACTTC
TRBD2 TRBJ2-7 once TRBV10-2 CASRDGTSGRGIEQYF TGCGCCAGCAGGGATGGGACTAGCGGGAGAGGAATCGAGCAGTACTTC
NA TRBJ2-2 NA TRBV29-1 CSGAPDANTGELFF TGCAGCGGGGCCCCGGACGCGAACACCGGGGAGCTGTTTTTT
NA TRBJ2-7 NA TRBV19 CAKRDTSQEYEQYF TGTGCCAAACGGGACACTTCCCAGGAATACGAGCAGTACTTC
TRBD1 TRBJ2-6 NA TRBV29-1 CSVSTGSISGANVLTF TGCAGCGTTTCGACAGGGTCTATCTCTGGGGCCAACGTCCTGACTTTC
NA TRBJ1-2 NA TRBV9 CASSASDQGRISGYTF TGTGCCAGCAGCGCCTCGGATCAGGGGCGAATAAGTGGCTACACCTTC
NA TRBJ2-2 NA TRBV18 CASSPYQEGGELFF TGTGCCAGCTCACCATACCAGGAAGGCGGGGAGCTGTTTTTT
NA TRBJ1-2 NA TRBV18 CASSSRGFNYGYTF TGTGCCAGCTCATCGCGGGGATTTAACTATGGCTACACCTTC
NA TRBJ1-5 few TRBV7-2 CASSLVTGSEQPQHF TGTGCCAGCAGCTTAGTGACAGGTTCGGAACAGCCCCAGCATTTT
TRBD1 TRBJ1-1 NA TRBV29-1 CSGTGTGLTNTEAFF TGCAGCGGGACCGGGACAGGGTTGACAAACACTGAAGCTTTCTTT
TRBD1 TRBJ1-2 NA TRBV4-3 CASSSGTGDDYGYTF TGCGCCAGCAGCTCCGGGACAGGGGATGACTATGGCTACACCTTC
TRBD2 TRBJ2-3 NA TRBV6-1 CASKVGGSPDTQYF TGTGCCAGCAAGGTGGGAGGGTCCCCAGATACGCAGTATTTT
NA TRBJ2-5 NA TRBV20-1 CSARSRETQYF TGCAGTGCTAGATCTAGGGAGACCCAGTACTTC
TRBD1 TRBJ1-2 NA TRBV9 CASSARGGGQIYGYTF TGTGCCAGCAGCGCTCGTGGTGGGGGACAGATCTATGGCTACACCTTC
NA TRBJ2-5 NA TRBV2 CASSRRRDPQETQYF TGTGCCAGCAGTCGTCGACGGGACCCACAAGAGACCCAGTACTTC
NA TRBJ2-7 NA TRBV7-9 CASRPGGDYEQYF TGTGCCAGCCGTCCCGGGGGCGACTACGAGCAGTACTTC
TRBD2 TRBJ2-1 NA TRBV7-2 CASSPGGLAVQSSYNEQFF TGTGCCAGCAGCCCAGGGGGACTAGCGGTCCAGAGCTCCTACAATGAGCAGTTCTTC
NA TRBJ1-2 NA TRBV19 CASSEHYGYTF TGTGCCAGTAGCGAGCACTATGGCTACACCTTC
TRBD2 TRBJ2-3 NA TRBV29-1 CSVENPIKREQIDTQYF TGCAGCGTTGAAAATCCGATCAAGCGGGAGCAGATAGATACGCAGTATTTT
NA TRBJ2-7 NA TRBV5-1 CASSWSSGDEQYF TGCGCCAGCAGCTGGTCCTCAGGGGACGAGCAGTACTTC
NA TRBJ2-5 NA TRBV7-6 CASSLGEGGKTQYF TGTGCCAGCAGCTTAGGTGAGGGTGGGAAGACCCAGTACTTC
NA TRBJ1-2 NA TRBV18 CASSPPDSLNYGYTF TGTGCCAGCTCCCCGCCGGACAGCCTTAACTATGGCTACACCTTC
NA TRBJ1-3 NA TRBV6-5 CASKPRSNPGNTIYF TGTGCCAGCAAGCCTCGGTCCAACCCGGGAAACACCATATATTTT
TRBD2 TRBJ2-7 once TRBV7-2 CASSRTSGSYEQYF TGTGCCAGCAGCAGGACTAGCGGATCCTACGAGCAGTACTTC
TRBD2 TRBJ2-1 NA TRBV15 CATSRGEREPHNEQFF TGTGCCACCAGCAGAGGGGAGCGGGAGCCGCACAATGAGCAGTTCTTC
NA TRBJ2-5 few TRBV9 CASSLIPGETQYF TGTGCCAGCAGCCTAATCCCAGGGGAGACCCAGTACTTC
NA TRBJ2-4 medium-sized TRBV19 CASSIDLGGGNIQYF TGTGCCAGTAGTATAGATCTAGGGGGGGGCAACATTCAGTACTTC
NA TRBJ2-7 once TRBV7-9 CASSFDRGNEQYF TGTGCCAGCAGTTTCGATAGGGGTAACGAGCAGTACTTC
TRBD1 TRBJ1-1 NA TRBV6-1 CASRDRGMNTEAFF TGTGCCAGTCGGGACAGGGGGATGAACACTGAAGCTTTCTTT
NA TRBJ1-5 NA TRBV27 CASSLLAGGLRQPQHF TGTGCCAGCAGTTTACTCGCGGGGGGCTTGAGGCAGCCCCAGCATTTT
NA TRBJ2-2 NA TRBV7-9 CASSNGAGTGELFF TGTGCCAGCAGCAACGGGGCTGGCACCGGGGAGCTGTTTTTT
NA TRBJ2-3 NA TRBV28 CASSLLSRTSTDTQYF TGTGCCAGCAGTTTACTTTCGCGGACTAGCACAGATACGCAGTATTTT
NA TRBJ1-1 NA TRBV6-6 CASSYGQLNTEAFF TGTGCCAGCAGTTACGGTCAACTCAACACTGAAGCTTTCTTT
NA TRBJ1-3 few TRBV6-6 CASSPTDTYSGNTIYF TGTGCCAGCAGCCCCACCGACACGTACTCTGGAAACACCATATATTTT
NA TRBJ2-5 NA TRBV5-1 CASSLTAGMVDQYF TGCGCCAGCAGCTTGACCGCCGGAATGGTAGACCAGTACTTC
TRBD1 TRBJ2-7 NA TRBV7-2 CASSPLDRGGEQYF TGTGCCAGCAGCCCCCTGGACAGGGGAGGCGAGCAGTACTTC
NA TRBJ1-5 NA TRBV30 CAWSVDSNQPQHF TGTGCCTGGAGTGTCGATAGCAATCAGCCCCAGCATTTT
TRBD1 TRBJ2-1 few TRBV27 CASSLMGQHNEQFF TGTGCCAGCAGTTTAATGGGACAGCACAATGAGCAGTTCTTC
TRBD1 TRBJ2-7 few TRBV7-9 CASSLEQGANEQYF TGTGCCAGCAGCTTAGAACAGGGGGCAAACGAGCAGTACTTC
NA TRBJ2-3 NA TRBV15 CATSLHSSADTQYF TGTGCCACCAGCCTTCACAGTTCGGCAGATACGCAGTATTTT
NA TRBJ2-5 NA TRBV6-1 CASSELRLGETQYF TGTGCCAGCAGTGAATTAAGGTTAGGGGAGACCCAGTACTTC
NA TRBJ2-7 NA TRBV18 CASSLESSYEQYF TGTGCCAGCTCATTGGAGAGCTCCTACGAGCAGTACTTC
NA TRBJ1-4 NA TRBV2 CASSEGRVNEKLFF TGTGCCAGCAGTGAAGGCAGGGTTAATGAAAAACTGTTTTTT
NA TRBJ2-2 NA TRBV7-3 CASSLNSGELFF TGTGCCAGCAGCTTAAACTCCGGGGAGCTGTTTTTT
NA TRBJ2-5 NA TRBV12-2 CASRLASGVGAETQYF TGTGCAAGTCGCTTAGCCTCAGGGGTTGGTGCGGAGACCCAGTACTTC
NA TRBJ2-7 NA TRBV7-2 CASSFTARGSEQYF TGTGCCAGCAGCTTTACCGCGAGGGGATCCGAGCAGTACTTC
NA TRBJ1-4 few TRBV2 CASSDEGSRNRKLFF TGTGCCAGCTCTGATGAGGGGAGCCGCAACCGAAAACTGTTTTTT
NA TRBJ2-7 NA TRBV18 CASSGLGAYEQYF TGTGCCAGCTCAGGGCTCGGAGCCTACGAGCAGTACTTC
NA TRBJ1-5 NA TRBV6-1 CASSEGWGAQPQHF TGTGCCAGCAGTGAAGGGTGGGGGGCTCAGCCCCAGCATTTT
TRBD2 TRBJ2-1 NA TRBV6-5 CASSSLTSGYNEQFF TGTGCCAGCAGTTCCTTGACTAGCGGGTACAATGAGCAGTTCTTC